The next 9 T cell receptor beta chains were all read from a single sample in a study of cytomegalovirus exposure and HLA in healthy donors. Some clones are missing from TCRdb's copy, which holds only in-frame ones; the method was immunoSEQ multiplex PCR. Counted here are approximately 150,000 clones, roughly 91% occurring once; the ten biggest clones make up 2.5% to 4%. The specimen sequenced was PBMCs. The source is a woman aged 18-29 years in good health and CMV-seropositive.

The rearrangement uses TRBV5-1 and TRBJ2-7; D possibly corresponds to TRBD2 (5 bases). CDR1 and CDR2 from the germline V gene are SGHRS and YFSETQ. The CDR3 length is 16 residues. Trimming shortened V by 0 bases and J by 3 bases, and 16 bases separated the two germline ends. The CDR3 region is CASSLGFTRDVYEQYF. The CDR3 nucleotides are TGCGCCAGCAGCTTGGGTTTTACGAGGGATGTCTACGAGCAGTACTTC. The variable domain in full, completed from reference TRBV5-1 and TRBJ2-7, reads KAGVTQTPRYLIKTRGQQVTLSCSPISGHRSVSWYQQTPGQGLQFLFEYFSETQRNKGNFPGRFSGRQFSNSRSEMNVSTLELGDSALYLCASSLGFTRDVYEQYFGPGTRLTVT.

The gene calls are TRBV2 and TRBJ1-1, with 7 bases lining up with TRBD1. This CDR3 region has 16 residues. CDR1 and CDR2 (germline): SNHLY, FYNNEI. After removal of 3 bases from V and 1 base from J, the junction contained 8 bases not matched to a gene. CDR3 sequence reads: CASSEIGGVSNTEAFF. The CDR3 DNA follows: TGTGCCAGCAGTGAGATAGGGGGCGTCTCGAACACTGAAGCTTTCTTT.

This clone has only one observation. This chain connects TRBV7-9 to TRBJ1-1; D possibly corresponds to TRBD1 (5 bases). The CDR3 sequence is 14 residues long. The V gene's germline CDR1 is SEHNR and CDR2 FQNEAQ (reference sequence). V was shortened by 1 base and J by 8 bases, with 14 bases between the two germline ends. The CDR3 sequence: CASSLGVQGGEAFF. The CDR3 nucleotides read TGTGCCAGCAGCTTAGGGGTGCAGGGAGGGGAAGCTTTCTTT.

In this sample, this clone turned up once. The gene calls are TRBV6-5 and TRBJ1-4; D uncertain. Germline CDR1 is MNHEY and CDR2 is SVGAGI. Trimming pared 9 bases from V and 7 bases from J, leaving 15 bases between. The CDR3 runs to 13 residues. The CDR3 nucleotides read TGTGCCAGTACCCGGCGGTTTGGTGAAAAACTGTTTTTT. As protein: CASTRRFGEKLFF.

V and J are TRBV6-1 and TRBJ2-3; D is possibly TRBD2 (5 bases). Germline loops: CDR1 MNHNS, CDR2 SASEGT. Trimming removed 3 bases from V and 3 bases from J, with 13 bases in between. This CDR3 comprises 15 residues. The CDR3, as DNA: TGTGCCAGCAGTGAGTCGGGGAGTGGGACAGATACGCAGTATTTT. As protein: CASSESGSGTDTQYF.

This clone was picked up a small number of times. The V call is TRBV30, the J call TRBJ2-2; possible D gene TRBD2, 5 bases. V was cut by 7 bases and J by 4 bases, with 19 bases left in between. Germline assignment: CDR1 GTSNPN and CDR2 SVGIG (reference sequence). This CDR3 comprises 15 residues. Here the CDR3 DNA reads TGTGCCTCCCCTCTTGTACGACGGGGCACCGGGGAGCTGTTTTTT. Its translation is CASPLVRRGTGELFF.

The rearrangement uses TRBV11-3 and TRBJ2-7; 7 bases match TRBD2. The CDR3 contains 17 residues. CDR1 and CDR2 from the germline V gene are SGHNT and YENEEA. V dropped 5 bases and J dropped 3; count of bases not matched to a gene: 16. Here the CDR3 DNA reads TGTGCCAGCAGCCCCGAGAGAGGAGGGACTACAAGCTACGAGCAGTACTTC. Residues: CASSPERGGTTSYEQYF. Full variable domain (rest looked up from reference TRBV11-3 and TRBJ2-7): EAGVVQSPRYKIIEKKQPVAFWCNPISGHNTLYWYLQNLGQGPELLIRYENEEAVDDSQLPKDRFSAERLKGVDSTLKIQPAELGDSAVYLCASSPERGGTTSYEQYFGPGTRLTVT.

The chain couples TRBV4-2 to TRBJ1-2, with 8 bases lining up with TRBD1. With 2 bases clipped from V and 4 bases from J, the junction kept 6 bases outside the gene matches. Germline V lookup: CDR1 LGHNA, CDR2 YNFKEQ. This CDR3 contains 15 residues. CDR3 sequence reads: CASSQPGTGLYGYTF. DNA for the CDR3: TGTGCCAGCAGCCAACCCGGGACAGGTCTCTATGGCTACACCTTC.

The chain recombines TRBV7-9 with TRBJ1-1; D uncertain. Per germline, CDR1 SEHNR and CDR2 FQNEAQ (reference sequence). The V end lost 4 bases, the J end lost 0 bases, and 6 bases lay between the germline ends. The CDR3 runs 13 residues. DNA for the CDR3: TGTGCCAGCAGCTCCCGGTTGAACACTGAAGCTTTCTTT. Translation: CASSSRLNTEAFF.